This TCR beta chain appears in the sequencing data of a study of blood T cell repertoires in COVID-19. In the case of this clone: Germline is not matched at one junction end, which may reflect a read error.

Assay: immunoSEQ multiplex PCR; the TCRdb copy retains only in-frame clones and omits some. The data hold around 200,000 clones, with approximately 78% observed a single time. CDR3 size: 16 residues. The germline CDR1 and CDR2 sequences are SGHNT and YYREEE (reference sequence). Sequenced sample: peripheral blood. This TCR was recovered from an elderly woman with active or convalescent COVID-19. This chain links TRBV5-4 with TRBJ1-1, with 8 bases aligning to TRBD1. CDR3 amino acids: CASSLGQGALKTEAFF. CDR3 DNA sequence: TGTGCCAGCAGCTTGGGTCAGGGGGCCCTGAAGACTGAAGCTTTCTTT.